The 6 T cell receptor beta chains below were found in one sample sequenced in a study of Ad26.COV2.S vaccination and SARS-CoV-2 variants. Treatment described: roughly 19 received Ad26.COV2.S at low or high dose, single or two shots; about 5 received placebo; per-sample allocation not given. Collection of samples fell on day 63 after the first vaccine or placebo injection. The table came from immunoSEQ multiplex PCR; TCRdb's copy has only in-frame clones and leaves some out. The data show about 470,000 clones, roughly 88% seen once. The source material was peripheral blood, sampled in a trial of Ad26.COV2.S vaccine versus placebo. These receptor sequences come from a person between 18 and 59 years old who received the Ad26.COV2.S COVID-19 vaccine or a placebo.

The gene calls are TRBV20-1 and TRBJ2-5, with 9 bases lining up with TRBD1. J gave up 4 bases and V 3 bases, and 9 bases lay outside the gene matches. Germline-derived CDR1 and CDR2 are DFQATT and SNEGSKA (reference sequence). This CDR3 has 15 residues. The CDR3 reads CSASSEQGAGETQYF. The CDR3 coding sequence is TGCAGTGCTAGTTCGGAACAGGGGGCCGGAGAGACCCAGTACTTC.

The genes are TRBV28 and TRBJ1-5; D perhaps matches TRBD1 (6 bases). Germline lookup yields CDR1 MDHEN and CDR2 SYDVKM. The CDR3 sequence is 14 residues long. Trimming removed 5 bases from V and 6 bases from J, with 14 bases in between. DNA of the CDR3: TGTGCCAGCAGTCCGCTAGGGGGGGCTCAGCCCCAGCATTTT. It codes for CASSPLGGAQPQHF.

The CDR3 nucleotides read TGTGCCAGCAGTTTTCAACAGGGAAAGGCCTACGAGCAGTACTTC. It specifies CASSFQQGKAYEQYF. The V call is TRBV6-2 or TRBV6-3, the J call TRBJ2-7, with a possible D match to TRBD1 (6 bases). Germline CDR1 is MNHEY and CDR2 is SVGEGT. V was cut by 4 bases and J by 2 bases, with 15 bases left in between. This CDR3 comprises 15 residues.

The chain joins TRBV2 to TRBJ1-5, with 8 positions matching TRBD1. The germline CDR1 and CDR2 sequences are SNHLY and FYNNEI. V gave up 5 bases and J gave up 5 bases; unmatched junction bases: 5. CDR3 length equals 14 residues. The CDR3: CASSSGGRYQPQHF. The CDR3 DNA reads as TGTGCCAGCAGTTCAGGGGGCAGGTATCAGCCCCAGCATTTT.

This clone was detected a few times. The chain joins TRBV7-3 to TRBJ2-7; D is perhaps TRBD1 (7 bases). This CDR3 is built from 14 residues. Germline V gene data show CDR1 as SGHTA and CDR2 as FQGTGA. Trimming pared 8 bases from V and 4 bases from J, leaving 18 bases between. The CDR3, as DNA: TGTGCCAGCGCGACGGCAGGGGGGATGTACGAGCAGTACTTC. Its protein is CASATAGGMYEQYF.

The chain links TRBV4-1 to TRBJ2-7; D may be TRBD2 (7 bases). The CDR3 has 15 amino acids. Trimming stripped 3 bases from V and 4 bases from J, with 16 bases between. CDR1 MGHRA and CDR2 YSYEKL come from the germline V gene. The CDR3: CASSQPGGTLYEQYF. CDR3 bases: TGCGCCAGCAGCCAGCCCGGGGGGACACTATACGAGCAGTACTTC.